Following are 30 T cell receptor beta chains from one sample sequenced in a study of blood T cell repertoires in COVID-19. The table came from immunoSEQ multiplex PCR; TCRdb's copy has only in-frame clones and leaves some out. The sample lists roughly 480,000 clones, 89% seen once, with around 0.92% in the top ten. The sequencing input was peripheral blood. These receptors were collected from a man aged 18 to 30 with COVID-19, enrolled during active disease.

V usage is TRBV6-5 and J usage is TRBJ2-1; tentatively, D is TRBD1 (6 bases). Germline CDR1 reads MNHEY; CDR2 reads SVGAGI. The CDR3 consists of 15 residues. The V and J ends lost 5 bases and 5 bases respectively, with 16 bases between them. CDR3 bases: TGTGCCAGCAGTACTTACAGGGATCTGAACAATGAGCAGTTCTTC. Protein product: CASSTYRDLNNEQFF.

The V call is TRBV24-1, the J call TRBJ2-5; 10 bases line up with TRBD2. CDR1 and CDR2 from the germline V gene are KGHDR and SFDVKD. CDR3 length equals 16 residues. V gave up 1 base and J gave up 5 bases; unmatched junction bases: 6. CDR3 in DNA: TGTGCCACCAGTGATTTCTCTAGCGGGAGTGGTGAGACCCAGTACTTC. It yields the protein CATSDFSSGSGETQYF.

The chain links TRBV10-3 to TRBJ2-7, with D possibly being TRBD2 (6 bases). This CDR3 is built from 15 residues. Per germline, CDR1 ENHRY and CDR2 SYGVKD. V was pared by 6 bases and J by 3 bases, with 18 bases between. CDR3 nucleotides: TGTGCCATCAGCACCCCGGGACTGGAAAACTACGAGCAGTACTTC. It yields the protein CAISTPGLENYEQYF.

This clone was found a few times. The chain joins TRBV19 to TRBJ1-5; perhaps TRBD1 as D (6 bases). Per the germline V gene, CDR1 is LNHDA and CDR2 is SQIVND (reference sequence). The CDR3 has 16 amino acids. Trimming took off 5 bases at V and 0 bases at J, with 14 bases between the two ends. CDR3 in amino acids: CASSPDSRYSNQPQHF. CDR3 DNA: TGTGCCAGTAGTCCGGACAGCAGGTATAGCAATCAGCCCCAGCATTTT. Full variable domain (outside the CDR3, taken from reference TRBV19 and TRBJ1-5): DGGITQSPKYLFRKEGQNVTLSCEQNLNHDAMYWYRQDPGQGLRLIYYSQIVNDFQKGDIAEGYSVSREKKESFPLTVTSAQKNPTAFYLCASSPDSRYSNQPQHFGDGTRLSIL.

This clone came up once. The CDR3 nucleotides read TGTGCCAGCAGGCCTAGCGGGGGAAATGAGCAGTTCTTC. Translation gives CASRPSGGNEQFF. The chain joins TRBV6-4 to TRBJ2-1; 10 nucleotides agree with TRBD2. The V gene's germline CDR1 is MRHNA and CDR2 SNTAGT. The J segment lost 7 bases and the V segment lost 6 bases, leaving 3 bases of the junction unmatched. The CDR3 totals 13 residues.

The chain recombines TRBV5-1 with TRBJ1-6; D possibly corresponds to TRBD1 (5 bases). CDR3 size: 14 residues. V dropped 0 bases and J dropped 11 bases, with 12 bases sitting between them. The V gene's germline CDR1 is SGHRS and CDR2 YFSETQ. Here the CDR3 reads CASSLEMGPAPLHF. The DNA for the CDR3 is TGCGCCAGCAGCTTGGAGATGGGGCCCGCACCCCTCCACTTT.

The rearrangement joins TRBV6-1 to TRBJ2-3; 7 nucleotides match TRBD2. Germline CDR1 is MNHNS and CDR2 is SASEGT. The ends lost 3 bases at V and 5 bases at J; junction bases unmatched: 11. The CDR3 runs 16 residues. The DNA for the CDR3 is TGTGCCAGCAGTGACCCCCTCCTAGCGGAGGTAGATACGCAGTATTTT. This gives the protein CASSDPLLAEVDTQYF.

The V call is TRBV4-2, the J call TRBJ2-3, with 7 bases that match TRBD2. The germline V gene encodes CDR1 LGHNA and CDR2 YNFKEQ. The J segment lost 2 bases and the V segment lost 4 bases, leaving 6 bases of the junction unmatched. The CDR3 is made up of 15 amino acids. The CDR3 loop is CASSRASGSTDTQYF. The CDR3 DNA reads TGTGCCAGCAGCCGTGCTAGCGGATCCACAGATACGCAGTATTTT.

Points on this clone: A much larger clone differs by one base, so this may be a read error. Distinct nucleotide sequences in the sample also encode this CDR3. The chain carries TRBV7-9 and TRBJ2-3; TRBD2 might be the D (6 bases). The V gene lost 3 bases and the J gene lost 0 bases, with 7 bases spanning the gap. The CDR3 loop spans 14 amino acids. The V gene's germline CDR1 is SEHNR and CDR2 FQNEAQ (reference sequence). CDR3 loop: CASSFSGSTDTQYF. DNA of the CDR3: TGTGCCAGCAGCTTTAGCGGCAGCACAGATACGCAGTATTTT.

This chain uses TRBV27 with TRBJ2-5; no reliable D call. The germline CDR1 and CDR2 sequences are MNHEY and SMNVEV (reference sequence). This CDR3 comprises 11 residues. V lost 5 bases and J lost 5, with 6 bases in between. CDR3 sequence (DNA): TGTGCCAGCAGTCACGGGGAGACCCAGTACTTC. Its protein is CASSHGETQYF.

The rearrangement uses TRBV12-5 and TRBJ2-7, with D perhaps matching TRBD2 (6 bases). The CDR3 consists of 13 residues. Germline V gene sequence: CDR1 LGHNT, CDR2 FRNRAP. The V gene lost 8 bases and the J gene lost 3 bases, with 14 bases spanning the gap. The CDR3 nucleotides read TGTGCTAGTCGGGGGATGGGGTTCTACGAGCAGTACTTC. Its translation is CASRGMGFYEQYF.

This clone was seen a few times. The V call is TRBV5-4, the J call TRBJ2-7; the D is unclear. This CDR3 is 14 amino acids long. The V gene lost 3 bases and the J gene lost 0 bases, with 10 bases spanning the gap. Looked up from germline, CDR1 is SGHNT and CDR2 is YYREEE (reference sequence). DNA of the CDR3: TGTGCCAGCAGCTCTGCGCTTCTCTCCTACGAGCAGTACTTC. It is translated as CASSSALLSYEQYF.

V usage is TRBV9 and J usage is TRBJ2-7; D gene uncertain. Germline V lookup: CDR1 SGDLS, CDR2 YYNGEE. The CDR3 spans 12 residues. The V and J ends lost 0 bases and 3 bases respectively, with 4 bases between them. The CDR3 DNA reads as TGTGCCAGCAGCGTAGGCGTCTACGAGCAGTACTTC. It codes for CASSVGVYEQYF.

The chain combines TRBV5-6 with TRBJ1-3, with D possibly being TRBD1 (6 bases). CDR1 and CDR2 (germline): SGHDT, YYEEEE. Trimming pared 5 bases from V and 2 bases from J, leaving 11 bases between. The length of the CDR3 is 14 residues. In DNA form, the CDR3 reads TGTGCCAGCAGGGGCAGGGGCACTGGAAACACCATATATTTT. Its protein product is CASRGRGTGNTIYF. The entire variable domain, with the rest obtained from reference TRBV5-6 and TRBJ1-3, is as follows: DAGVTQSPTHLIKTRGQQVTLRCSPKSGHDTVSWYQQALGQGPQFIFQYYEEEERQRGNFPDRFSGHQFPNYSSELNVNALLLGDSALYLCASRGRGTGNTIYFGEGSWLTVV.

This chain uses TRBV5-5 with TRBJ2-3; D uncertain. This CDR3 region has 12 residues. With 2 bases removed from V and 3 bases from J, the gap between germline ends came to 4 bases. Per germline, CDR1 SGHKS and CDR2 YYEKEE (reference sequence). Written as DNA, the CDR3 is TGTGCCAGCAGCTTCCGGACAGATACGCAGTATTTT. Protein sequence: CASSFRTDTQYF.

The J gene is TRBJ1-1, the V gene TRBV6-5; possible D gene TRBD1, 5 bases. The CDR3 runs 14 residues. CDR1 and CDR2 (germline): MNHEY, SVGAGI. V was cut by 7 bases and J by 6 bases, with 18 bases left in between. Written as DNA, the CDR3 is TGTGCCAGCACCCCTTTGGACACAGGCGCTGAAGCTTTCTTT. Protein product: CASTPLDTGAEAFF.

V and J are TRBV18 and TRBJ2-3; TRBD2 aligns across 8 bases. V lost 3 bases, J lost 3 bases, and 11 bases stayed unmatched. The CDR3 contains 17 residues. Per germline, CDR1 KGHSH and CDR2 LQKENI. The CDR3 DNA follows: TGTGCCAGCTCACCCCCGGGACTAGATACTAATACAGATACGCAGTATTTT. Amino acid sequence: CASSPPGLDTNTDTQYF. Using reference TRBV18 and TRBJ2-3 for the parts outside the CDR3, the full variable domain is NAGVMQNPRHLVRRRGQEARLRCSPMKGHSHVYWYRQLPEEGLKFMVYLQKENIIDESGMPKERFSAEFPKEGPSILRIQQVVRGDSAAYFCASSPPGLDTNTDTQYFGPGTRLTVL.

This chain links TRBV15 with TRBJ1-3, with a possible D match to TRBD1 (6 bases). This CDR3 spans 17 amino acids. CDR1 and CDR2 (germline): LNHNV, YYDKDF (reference sequence). The V and J ends lost 0 bases and 0 bases respectively, with 12 bases between them. The CDR3 region has the DNA TGTGCCACCAGCAGAGATTTGGGCAGGGGCTCTGGAAACACCATATATTTT. Translation gives CATSRDLGRGSGNTIYF. Using reference TRBV15 and TRBJ1-3 for the parts outside the CDR3, the full variable domain is DAMVIQNPRYQVTQFGKPVTLSCSQTLNHNVMYWYQQKSSQAPKLLFHYYDKDFNNEADTPDNFQSRRPNTSFCFLDIRSPGLGDTAMYLCATSRDLGRGSGNTIYFGEGSWLTVV.

The sample holds many counts of this clone. This chain connects TRBV30 to TRBJ2-3; 15 bases line up with TRBD2. The V gene's germline CDR1 is GTSNPN and CDR2 SVGIG (reference sequence). J was trimmed by 8 bases and V by 0 bases; bases with no gene match: 9. The CDR3 sequence is 17 residues long. The DNA of the CDR3 is TGTGCCTGGAGTGTACTGGGACTAGCGGGAGGTCGGGGTACGCAGTATTTT. This sequence encodes CAWSVLGLAGGRGTQYF.

The V and J genes are TRBV11-3 and TRBJ2-3, with 7 positions matching TRBD1. V lost 3 bases and J lost 5; bases outside the gene matches: 11. Germline V gene data show CDR1 as SGHNT and CDR2 as YENEEA. This CDR3 has 16 residues. CDR3 amino acids: CASSFLQGMMGDTQYF. DNA for the CDR3: TGTGCCAGCAGCTTTTTACAGGGGATGATGGGAGATACGCAGTATTTT.

The chain recombines TRBV7-9 with TRBJ2-7, with 7 bases lining up with TRBD1. From germline, CDR1 is SEHNR and CDR2 FQNEAQ (reference sequence). Trimming removed 6 bases from V and 2 bases from J; junction bases left unmatched: 4. The CDR3 extends over 13 amino acids. The CDR3 DNA follows: TGTGCCAGCAGGGCCGGGACAGCCTACGAGCAGTACTTC. Residues: CASRAGTAYEQYF.

The rearrangement joins TRBV9 to TRBJ2-7; the D gene is possibly TRBD2 (5 bases). V lost 1 base to trimming and J lost 2 bases, with 10 bases between them. The germline gives CDR1 SGDLS, CDR2 YYNGEE. The length of the CDR3 is 14 residues. CDR3 bases: TGTGCCAGCAGCGTAAAAGCGGCAACCTACGAGCAGTACTTC. This codes for CASSVKAATYEQYF.

This clone was seen a handful of times. The chain recombines TRBV29-1 with TRBJ2-2; 9 bases map to TRBD2. The ends lost 2 bases at V and 3 bases at J; junction bases unmatched: 7. The V gene's germline CDR1 is SQVTM and CDR2 ANQGSEA. The CDR3 has 16 amino acids. The CDR3 coding sequence is TGCAGCGTTGAATTCCCCGGGACTAGCTACACCGGGGAGCTGTTTTTT. Translation: CSVEFPGTSYTGELFF.

This rearrangement joins TRBV5-1 to TRBJ2-3; D perhaps matches TRBD1 (6 bases). Trimming took off 4 bases at V and 1 base at J, with 13 bases between the two ends. The CDR3 has 15 residues. The germline V gene encodes CDR1 SGHRS and CDR2 YFSETQ. In DNA, the CDR3 is TGCGCCAGCAGCGGGGGCACGACCGGCACAGATACGCAGTATTTT. Translating it yields CASSGGTTGTDTQYF.

The chain uses TRBV18 and TRBJ2-4, with D uncertain. With 5 bases removed from V and 0 bases from J, the gap between germline ends came to 11 bases. Germline values: CDR1 KGHSH, CDR2 LQKENI. CDR3 size: 15 residues. CDR3 loop: CASSAFTIAKNIQYF. CDR3 DNA: TGTGCCAGCTCAGCGTTTACGATAGCCAAAAACATTCAGTACTTC.

This clone has only one observation. An end of the junction differs from the germline gene, which may be a read error. V is TRBV7-7 and J is TRBJ2-1; a weak D match, TRBD2 (5 bases). CDR1 is SSHAT, CDR2 FNYEAQ, per germline (reference sequence). This CDR3 comprises 15 residues. The CDR3 reads CASSLESSGVGEQFF. The DNA for the CDR3 is TGTGCTAGCAGCTTAGAATCGTCCGGGGTGGGTGAGCAGTTCTTC.

The rearrangement links TRBV5-8 to TRBJ2-7; the D gene is possibly TRBD2 (5 bases). The CDR3 contains 14 residues. Germline V lookup: CDR1 SGHTS, CDR2 YDEGEE. The germline V and J ends were trimmed by 4 bases and 11 bases, with 22 bases remaining between them. Here the CDR3 reads CASSLARTRGREYF. As DNA, the CDR3 is TGTGCCAGCAGCCTGGCTCGTACCCGGGGTCGGGAGTACTTC.

The chain couples TRBV29-1 to TRBJ2-1, with 10 bases that match TRBD2. CDR1 is SQVTM, CDR2 ANQGSEA, per germline. J lost 10 bases, V lost 5 bases, and 11 bases had no gene match. The CDR3 totals 14 residues. DNA of the CDR3: TGCAGCGTTTCATTTAGGCTTAGCGGGAGGGAGCAGTTCTTC. Residues: CSVSFRLSGREQFF.

The chain is built from TRBV9 and TRBJ1-4; the match to TRBD1 covers 9 bases. The ends lost 0 bases at V and 8 bases at J; junction bases unmatched: 5. CDR1 is SGDLS and CDR2 is YYNGEE in the germline V gene. The CDR3 consists of 15 residues. The CDR3 nucleotides are TGTGCCAGCAGCGTAGATGGGACAGGGACCGAAAAACTGTTTTTT. It encodes CASSVDGTGTEKLFF.

In nucleotides, the CDR3 is TGTGCCAGTGTAAAGGACAGGGGACGCACCGGGGAGCTGTTTTTT. Protein: CASVKDRGRTGELFF. This chain links TRBV19 with TRBJ2-2; TRBD1 aligns across 9 bases. Germline lookup yields CDR1 LNHDA and CDR2 SQIVND (reference sequence). V lost 8 bases and J lost 4; bases outside the gene matches: 8. The CDR3 sequence is 15 residues long.